This TCR beta chain was recorded in a study of blood T cells in healthy people across ages. A J-beta primer mix and a sample-barcoded 5' primer were used in a second PCR of about 7 to 12 cycles. Each CDR3 protein is one row after TCRdb ran MiXCR on the 5' RACE reads. The sample lists under 1,100,000 distinct CDR3 sequences; about 23% were seen once. The V and J ends lost 1 base and 1 base respectively, with 9 bases between them. Germline CDR1 and CDR2: MGHRA and YSYEKL. The CDR3 has 15 amino acids. The sample was also linked to a second study, of T cells of mothers and their children.

V is TRBV4-1 and J is TRBJ2-3; D may be TRBD2 (6 bases). The specimen was blood. This receptor was taken from a girl aged 2-9 years in good health. Here the CDR3 reads CASSQVGTGTDTQYF. CDR3 in DNA: TGCGCCAGCAGCCAAGTAGGGACTGGCACAGATACGCAGTATTTT.